Below are 29 T cell receptor beta chains sequenced from a single sample in a study of Tregs in tolerant kidney transplant recipients. The repertoire was sequenced with immunoSEQ multiplex PCR; TCRdb's copy has only in-frame clones and lacks some. The sample lists more than 70,000 clones, roughly nine tenths occurring once. Related graft donors supplied nonmyeloablative bone marrow transplants, and mixed chimerism was transient. This specimen was CD4+ T cells from blood (PBMCs), taken 24 months after the transplant. These receptors originate from a human patient who received a combined kidney and bone marrow transplant. Some T cells may possibly be graft donor cells.

V gene TRBV7-2 combines with J gene TRBJ2-7, with D maybe TRBD2 (7 bases). The CDR3 has 15 residues. The germline V gene encodes CDR1 SGHTA and CDR2 FQGNSA. V was shortened by 2 bases and J by 7 bases, with 18 bases between the two germline ends. The DNA of the CDR3 is TGTGCCAGCAGCTTACGGGGGGCGGAAACGAGTGAGCAGTACTTC. This translates into CASSLRGAETSEQYF. Filled out from reference TRBV7-2 and TRBJ2-7, the complete variable domain reads GAGVSQSPSNKVTEKGKDVELRCDPISGHTALYWYRQSLGQGLEFLIYFQGNSAPDKSGLPSDRFSAERTGGSVSTLTIQRTQQEDSAVYLCASSLRGAETSEQYFGPGTRLTVT.

The chain joins TRBV9 to TRBJ1-2; 10 nucleotides align to TRBD1. The CDR3 is 14 amino acids. CDR1 is SGDLS and CDR2 is YYNGEE in the germline V gene. The V gene end was trimmed by 0 bases and the J gene end by 6 bases; junction bases not matched to a gene: 2. CDR3 in amino acids: CASSVGTGGHGYTF. The CDR3 DNA reads as TGTGCCAGCAGCGTAGGGACAGGGGGTCATGGCTACACCTTC.

In DNA form, the CDR3 reads TGTGCCAGCAGTTCTAACGGAGACTATGGCTACACCTTC. It is translated as CASSSNGDYGYTF. The chain carries TRBV6-5 and TRBJ1-2, with no clear D. There are 13 residues in the CDR3. CDR1 is MNHEY and CDR2 is SVGAGI in the germline V gene. The V gene lost 4 bases and the J gene lost 3 bases, with 9 bases spanning the gap.

The chain's CDR3 is CASSSLPQNTEAFF. For the CDR3, the DNA is TGTGCCAGCTCCTCTCTACCGCAGAACACTGAAGCTTTCTTT. The gene calls are TRBV18 and TRBJ1-1; no clear D. Germline CDR1 reads KGHSH; CDR2 reads LQKENI. CDR3 length: 14 amino acids. V was pared by 6 bases and J by 1 base, with 12 bases between.

The V call is TRBV7-2, the J call TRBJ2-1; possible D gene TRBD2, 6 bases. Germline V gene lookup returns CDR1 SGHTA and CDR2 FQGNSA. The CDR3 extends over 15 amino acids. Between the trimmed V and J ends, which lost 4 bases and 3 bases, there was a span of 13 bases. The CDR3 reads CASSSRGGDYNEQFF. The DNA of the CDR3 is TGTGCCAGCAGCTCCCGGGGCGGGGACTACAATGAGCAGTTCTTC.

This clone has a single count. This chain connects TRBV10-1 to TRBJ2-1; tentatively, D is TRBD1 (5 bases). Per the germline V gene, CDR1 is WNHNN and CDR2 is SYGVQD (reference sequence). The V and J ends lost 4 bases and 6 bases respectively, with 19 bases between them. The CDR3 is 16 residues long. CDR3 in DNA: TGCGCCAGCAGTGGGGTCCCCAGGGATAGGGCCAATGAGCAGTTCTTC. Translating it yields CASSGVPRDRANEQFF.

The chain links TRBV2 to TRBJ2-3; weak D call: TRBD2 (6 bases). The CDR3 is made up of 12 amino acids. Trimming stripped 5 bases from V and 8 bases from J, with 11 bases between. CDR1 SNHLY and CDR2 FYNNEI come from the germline V gene. The CDR3 DNA reads as TGTGCCAGCAGTCCCCGGGGGAGTACGCAGTATTTT. It is translated as CASSPRGSTQYF.

The chain employs TRBV5-1 and TRBJ2-7; D might be TRBD1 (5 bases). The V end lost 4 bases, the J end lost 5 bases, and 19 bases lay between the germline ends. This CDR3 has 15 residues. CDR1 is SGHRS, CDR2 YFSETQ, per germline. This CDR3 reads CASSARRGGAHEQYF. As DNA, the CDR3 is TGCGCCAGCAGCGCCCGTCGAGGTGGGGCCCACGAGCAGTACTTC.

The rearrangement uses TRBV19 and TRBJ1-1, with unresolved D. The CDR3 extends over 13 amino acids. Between the trimmed V and J ends, which lost 7 bases and 4 bases, there was a span of 13 bases. Germline CDR1 reads LNHDA; CDR2 reads SQIVND (reference sequence). CDR3 in amino acids: CASNLGRVTEAFF. The CDR3 nucleotides are TGTGCCAGTAACCTGGGGAGGGTCACTGAAGCTTTCTTT.

The chain employs TRBV28 and TRBJ2-7; TRBD1 agrees at 8 bases. Germline loops: CDR1 MDHEN, CDR2 SYDVKM. The CDR3 loop spans 14 amino acids. Unmatched junction bases numbered 6, after V lost 6 bases and J lost 2 bases. This CDR3 reads CASRRTGNTYEQYF. The DNA of the CDR3 is TGTGCCAGCAGAAGGACAGGGAATACCTACGAGCAGTACTTC.

The chain recombines TRBV18 with TRBJ1-6; 8 bases map to TRBD1. CDR1 and CDR2 from the germline V gene are KGHSH and LQKENI. V lost 2 bases to trimming and J lost 10 bases; unmatched junction nucleotides: 10. The CDR3 has 16 amino acids. CDR3: CASSPFAGTGESPLHF. The CDR3 bases are TGTGCCAGCTCACCATTCGCCGGGACAGGCGAGTCACCCCTCCACTTT.

J is TRBJ2-4 and V is TRBV27; D gene unclear. Germline values: CDR1 MNHEY, CDR2 SMNVEV (reference sequence). This CDR3 has 18 amino acids. V lost 2 bases to trimming and J lost 0 bases, with 17 bases between them. CDR3 in DNA: TGTGCCAGCAGTTTACGGAGCCCCGCGAACGTAGCCAAAAACATTCAGTACTTC. Its translation: CASSLRSPANVAKNIQYF.

The chain employs TRBV4-3 and TRBJ2-1; 7 bases line up with TRBD2. J gave up 7 bases and V 0 bases, and 0 bases lay outside the gene matches. Germline CDR1 and CDR2: LGHNA and YSLEER. The CDR3 contains 13 residues. The CDR3 bases are TGCGCCAGCAGCCAAGAGGGAGGGAATGAGCAGTTCTTC. Residues: CASSQEGGNEQFF.

The V gene is TRBV4-3, the J gene TRBJ2-5; 7 bases line up with TRBD2. The germline V gene has CDR1 LGHNA and CDR2 YSLEER. The junction had 5 bases not matched to a gene; V was cut back by 2 bases and J by 5 bases. This CDR3 region has 14 residues. CDR3 DNA sequence: TGCGCCAGCAGCCAACAGCGGGGTAGGGAGACCCAGTACTTC. Translation: CASSQQRGRETQYF.

This clone was seen a single time. The CDR3 DNA sequence: TGTGCCAGCAGCTTAGACAGGAACACCGGGGAGCTGTTTTTT. Translated, it gives CASSLDRNTGELFF. The chain is built from TRBV11-2 and TRBJ2-2; the D is unclear. CDR1 is SGHAT, CDR2 FQNNGV, per germline. Trimming shortened V by 0 bases and J by 1 base, and 3 bases separated the two germline ends. The CDR3 loop spans 14 amino acids.

The rearrangement joins TRBV7-2 to TRBJ2-3; no reliable D call. The CDR3 runs to 13 residues. The V end lost 2 bases, the J end lost 10 bases, and 13 bases lay between the germline ends. Germline CDR1 reads SGHTA; CDR2 reads FQGNSA. CDR3 in amino acids: CASSLPSIPPQYF. The CDR3 bases are TGTGCCAGCAGCTTACCGAGTATCCCCCCGCAGTATTTT. The whole variable domain, filled in from reference TRBV7-2 and TRBJ2-3, reads GAGVSQSPSNKVTEKGKDVELRCDPISGHTALYWYRQSLGQGLEFLIYFQGNSAPDKSGLPSDRFSAERTGGSVSTLTIQRTQQEDSAVYLCASSLPSIPPQYFGPGTRLTVL.

J is TRBJ2-1 and V is TRBV7-9; D is possibly TRBD2 (6 bases). The germline V gene has CDR1 SEHNR and CDR2 FQNEAQ (reference sequence). V was cut by 7 bases and J by 4 bases, with 23 bases left in between. This CDR3 spans 17 amino acids. In DNA, the CDR3 is TGTGCCAGCACCTCGGTTGGAGTGGGGGGTATTTACAATGAGCAGTTCTTC. Protein sequence: CASTSVGVGGIYNEQFF. Filled out from reference TRBV7-9 and TRBJ2-1, the complete variable domain reads DTGVSQNPRHKITKRGQNVTFRCDPISEHNRLYWYRQTLGQGPEFLTYFQNEAQLEKSRLLSDRFSAERPKGSFSTLEIQRTEQGDSAMYLCASTSVGVGGIYNEQFFGPGTRLTVL.

This chain uses TRBV5-6 with TRBJ2-2, with D hard to call. CDR3 length equals 14 residues. V was clipped by 0 bases and J by 3 bases, with 6 bases between them. The germline CDR1 and CDR2 sequences are SGHDT and YYEEEE. The CDR3 spells CASSLGQYTGELFF. In DNA, the CDR3 is TGTGCCAGCAGCTTGGGGCAATACACCGGGGAGCTGTTTTTT.

V gene TRBV5-4 combines with J gene TRBJ2-4; the match to TRBD2 covers 16 bases. V lost 2 bases to trimming and J lost 2 bases; unmatched junction nucleotides: 10. The CDR3 has 20 amino acids. Germline V gives CDR1 SGHNT, CDR2 YYREEE (reference sequence). The CDR3 region is CASSFNAGTSGGVTKNIQYF. Written as DNA, the CDR3 is TGTGCCAGCAGCTTTAACGCCGGGACTAGCGGGGGGGTAACCAAAAACATTCAGTACTTC.

The rearrangement links TRBV19 to TRBJ1-4; 7 positions match TRBD1. The germline CDR1 and CDR2 sequences are LNHDA and SQIVND (reference sequence). Germline trimming cut 3 bases from V and 7 bases from J; bases unmatched to any gene: 8. The CDR3 has 15 amino acids. The DNA for the CDR3 is TGTGCCAGTAGTATTGGAGGGGGCGGAGGTGAAAAACTGTTTTTT. Protein: CASSIGGGGGEKLFF. Using reference TRBV19 and TRBJ1-4 for the parts outside the CDR3, the full variable domain is DGGITQSPKYLFRKEGQNVTLSCEQNLNHDAMYWYRQDPGQGLRLIYYSQIVNDFQKGDIAEGYSVSREKKESFPLTVTSAQKNPTAFYLCASSIGGGGGEKLFFGSGTQLSVL.

In its sample, this clone was seen once. V and J are TRBV5-6 and TRBJ2-7, with 7 nucleotides matching TRBD1. J lost 4 bases, V lost 0 bases, and 4 bases had no gene match. CDR1 and CDR2 (germline): SGHDT, YYEEEE. The CDR3 sequence is 14 residues long. The CDR3 DNA reads as TGTGCCAGCAGCTTGGGACAGGGTGTTTACGAGCAGTACTTC. Its translation is CASSLGQGVYEQYF.

J is TRBJ2-1 and V is TRBV7-9; 11 nucleotides line up with TRBD2. J gave up 5 bases and V 5 bases, and 11 bases lay outside the gene matches. Germline assignment: CDR1 SEHNR and CDR2 FQNEAQ (reference sequence). The CDR3 contains 17 residues. CDR3 amino acids: CASSPRSGTSGNNEQFF. CDR3 DNA: TGTGCCAGCAGCCCAAGATCCGGGACTAGCGGAAACAATGAGCAGTTCTTC.

The J gene is TRBJ2-5, the V gene TRBV4-1; no clear D gene. Trimming left V 4 bases short and J 4 bases short, with 16 bases between. The CDR3 is made up of 15 amino acids. Looked up from germline, CDR1 is MGHRA and CDR2 is YSYEKL. The CDR3 DNA is TGCGCCAGCAGCCGCGACATACAAAAACGAGAGACCCAGTACTTC. This encodes CASSRDIQKRETQYF.

The chain uses TRBV7-3 and TRBJ2-1; D perhaps matches TRBD2 (6 bases). V lost 4 bases and J lost 7, with 14 bases in between. CDR3 length: 14 amino acids. Germline values: CDR1 SGHTA, CDR2 FQGTGA. DNA for the CDR3: TGTGCCAGCAGCTCCTCGACTAGTATAAATGAGCAGTTCTTC. Its translation is CASSSSTSINEQFF.

This chain links TRBV9 with TRBJ2-3, with a weak D call TRBD2 (6 bases). Germline values: CDR1 SGDLS, CDR2 YYNGEE. The CDR3 loop spans 14 amino acids. The ends were cut back, 0 bases at V and 6 bases at J, with 11 bases in the middle. CDR3 sequence (DNA): TGTGCCAGCAGCGTAGCTACTAGCCGCGATACGCAGTATTTT. It yields the protein CASSVATSRDTQYF.

This chain links TRBV19 with TRBJ2-3; D perhaps matches TRBD1 (6 bases). The CDR3 has 13 residues. Between the trimmed V and J ends, which lost 4 bases and 5 bases, there was a span of 10 bases. Germline V CDR1 and CDR2: LNHDA, SQIVND (reference sequence). The CDR3 sequence is CASSNRAGDTQYF. The CDR3 DNA is TGTGCCAGTAGTAACAGGGCCGGAGATACGCAGTATTTT.

Concerning this clone: At one boundary the junction diverges from the germline segment, which might be a read error. The rearrangement uses TRBV11-3 and TRBJ2-7; D is possibly TRBD2 (5 bases). This CDR3 comprises 13 residues. CDR1 is SGHNT, CDR2 YENEEA, per germline. The CDR3 region is CASSLVPGSLLIF. The CDR3 nucleotides are TGTGCCAGCAGCTTAGTTCCGGGATCCCTATTAATCTTC.

The chain recombines TRBV6-6 with TRBJ2-5, with 12 nucleotides matching TRBD1. CDR1 is MNHNY and CDR2 is SVGAGI in the germline V gene (reference sequence). This CDR3 has 16 residues. Trimming at V came to 8 bases and at J to 4 bases, leaving 11 bases not matched to a gene. CDR3 DNA: TGTGCCAGCGCTGCCAGGGACAGGGGGCGCGGAGAGACCCAGTACTTC. Its protein is CASAARDRGRGETQYF.

This clone was detected only once. This chain connects TRBV19 to TRBJ2-7; D is possibly TRBD1 (5 bases). Germline-derived CDR1 and CDR2 are LNHDA and SQIVND (reference sequence). The V end was cut by 4 bases, the J end by 3 bases, with 13 bases between. The CDR3 extends over 14 amino acids. As DNA, the CDR3 is TGTGCCAGTAGTACCGGTAGGGGCGACTACGAGCAGTACTTC. This codes for CASSTGRGDYEQYF.